This T cell receptor beta chain was observed in a study of control samples from healthy donors and cancer patients. V was clipped by 1 base and J by 5 bases, with 5 bases between them. This CDR3 region has 13 residues. Germline V gene lookup returns CDR1 MNHEY and CDR2 SMNVEV (reference sequence). Repertoires were generated with immunoSEQ multiplex PCR, while TCRdb's copy carries only in-frame clones and drops some. Found here are 200,000 to 250,000 clones, about 93% of them singletons; the top ten hold approximately 1.6%. Sequencing was done on a sample of blood. The sequence was obtained from a man in his fifties in good health. This chain uses TRBV27 with TRBJ2-2; possibly TRBD1 or TRBD2 for D (5 bases each). Here the CDR3 reads CASSLWGTGELFF. For the CDR3, the DNA is TGTGCCAGCAGTTTATGGGGGACCGGGGAGCTGTTTTTT.